The following is a TCR beta chain sequence with its context. Per the original data handling: Estimated nucleated cell counts came from reference gene primer amplification. Profiled with immunoSEQ multiplex PCR; TCRdb holds only in-frame clones, not every one. Clone size and the V and J calls come from that table; the DNA yielded D and trimming. The sample records over 120,000 clones, about four fifths being singletons. This record belongs to a study of blood T cell repertoires in COVID-19. Study-wide context: Acute-phase and convalescent COVID-19 samples originated in the United States, Italy and Spain.

Looked up from germline, CDR1 is SEHNR and CDR2 is FQNEAQ (reference sequence). The CDR3 sequence is 14 residues long. The V gene end was trimmed by 0 bases and the J gene end by 5 bases; junction bases not matched to a gene: 3. The sample was peripheral blood. The source of this sequence is an older woman with COVID-19, enrolled during active disease. The V gene is TRBV7-9, the J gene TRBJ2-5; 7 positions agree with TRBD2. The CDR3 DNA sequence: TGTGCCAGCAGCTTAGCGGGGAGGGCGGAGACCCAGTACTTC. This translates into CASSLAGRAETQYF.